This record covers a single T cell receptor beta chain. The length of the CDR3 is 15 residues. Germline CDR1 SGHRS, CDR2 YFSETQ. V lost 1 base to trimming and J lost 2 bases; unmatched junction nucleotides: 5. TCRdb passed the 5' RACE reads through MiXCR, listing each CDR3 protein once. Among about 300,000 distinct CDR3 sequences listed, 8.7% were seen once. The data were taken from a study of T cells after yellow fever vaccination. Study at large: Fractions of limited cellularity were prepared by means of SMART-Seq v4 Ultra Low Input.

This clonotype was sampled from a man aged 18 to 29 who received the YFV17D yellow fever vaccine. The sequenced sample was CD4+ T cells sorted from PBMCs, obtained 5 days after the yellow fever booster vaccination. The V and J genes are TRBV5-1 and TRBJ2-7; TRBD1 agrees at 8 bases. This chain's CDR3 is CASSLTGGEAYEQYF. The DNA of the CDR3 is TGCGCCAGCAGCTTGACAGGGGGTGAAGCCTACGAGCAGTACTTC.